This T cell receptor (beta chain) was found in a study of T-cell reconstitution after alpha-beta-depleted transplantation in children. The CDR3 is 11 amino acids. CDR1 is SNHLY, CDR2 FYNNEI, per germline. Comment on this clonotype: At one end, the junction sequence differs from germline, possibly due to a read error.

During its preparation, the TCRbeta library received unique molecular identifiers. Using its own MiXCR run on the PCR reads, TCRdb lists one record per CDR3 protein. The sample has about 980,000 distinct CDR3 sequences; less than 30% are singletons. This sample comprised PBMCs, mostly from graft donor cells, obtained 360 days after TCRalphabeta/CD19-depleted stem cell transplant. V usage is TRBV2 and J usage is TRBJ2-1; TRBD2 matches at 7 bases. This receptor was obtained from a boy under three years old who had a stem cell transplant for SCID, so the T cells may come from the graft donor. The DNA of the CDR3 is TGTGCCAGCGGGGAGGAGCTAGCGGCCCACTTC. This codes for CASGEELAAHF.